The source of this T cell receptor beta chain is a study of OX40 agonist ivuxolimab in advanced cancers. Whole-study results and caveats: At 0.1 to 3.0 mg/kg, clonal expansion of CD4+ and CD8+ blood T cells had occurred by week 6. Antigen specificity remained undetermined for the expanded peripheral T cells.

Germline assignment: CDR1 MNHEY and CDR2 SVGAGI. The CDR3 is made up of 11 amino acids. Trimming took 10 bases from V and 8 from J, leaving 14 bases between them. TCRdb keeps only in-frame clones here, not all; method: immunoSEQ multiplex PCR. The sample carries tens of thousands of clones, about 91% recorded once. Systemic immunosuppression or autoimmune disease history was grounds to exclude patients. As regards this clone: The antigen remains undetermined.

The sequence was obtained from an adult with an advanced solid tumor such as melanoma, head and neck, liver or kidney cancer. The material sequenced was CD4+ or CD8+ T cells sorted from blood, taken in a trial of the OX40 agonist ivuxolimab. V and J are TRBV6-5 and TRBJ1-2, with a weak D call TRBD1 (5 bases). In DNA, the CDR3 is TGTGCCACGCAGGCAGGGTACGGCTACACCTTC. Translating gives CATQAGYGYTF.